This entry concerns a single TCR beta chain. Per the study methods: The assay estimated nucleated cells by amplifying reference gene primers. Profiling relied on immunoSEQ multiplex PCR, and the TCRdb table lists in-frame clones only, not all of them. Clone size and V and J calls were adopted from that table, with D and trimming inferred from the DNA. The sample holds some 200,000 clones, 88% seen once. The sample is drawn from a study of blood T cell repertoires in COVID-19. Looking at the study overall: There were acute and convalescent COVID-19 samples, and they came from the United States, Italy and Spain. The analysed material was cDNA or gDNA that came from T cells, B-cell-depleted T cells, or PBMCs.

Participant-reported clinical history was the basis for cohort assignment. The source is a woman aged 25 to 39 who had recovered from COVID-19. Sequenced material: PBMCs or T cells enriched from blood (not recorded which).

The CDR3 coding sequence is TGTGCCAGCAGAACTAGCGGGGGTTTGTACGAGCAGTACTTC. This sequence encodes CASRTSGGLYEQYF. V gene TRBV6-5 combines with J gene TRBJ2-7, with TRBD2 matching 11 bases. The CDR3 consists of 14 residues. With V trimmed by 6 bases and J by 4 bases, 5 bases remained unmatched. Germline V CDR1 and CDR2: MNHEY, SVGAGI.